This T cell receptor beta chain is drawn from a study of blood T cell repertoires in COVID-19. Study-wide context: Both acute and convalescent COVID-19 samples were obtained from the United States, Italy and Spain. The analysed material was cDNA or gDNA that came from T cells, B-cell-depleted T cells, or PBMCs.

In the original analysis: Quantification of nucleated cells was approximated via reference gene primer amplification. TCRdb's copy holds only in-frame clones and misses some; the assay was immunoSEQ multiplex PCR. V and J calls and clone size are those listed in that table; D and trimming were worked out from the DNA. The sample lists approximately 360,000 clones, around 90% seen once, with about 6.8% in the top ten. The sequence came from a man younger than 30 with active or convalescent COVID-19. The sample taken for sequencing was peripheral blood.

The CDR3 sequence: CASSKKWGDTEAFF. As DNA, the CDR3 is TGTGCCAGCAGCAAAAAGTGGGGGGACACTGAAGCTTTCTTT. The gene calls are TRBV3-1 (or the pseudogene TRBV3-2) and TRBJ1-1, with D possibly being TRBD1 (5 bases). V shed 5 bases and J shed 3 bases, with 13 bases lying between them. The CDR3 has 14 residues. Germline V gene sequence: CDR1 LGHDT, CDR2 YNNKEL (reference sequence).